Detailed here is one TCR beta chain. The antigen it binds to is not known. No base-level quality is on record; no much larger clone is a single base apart. The label giving this sample's treatment or condition can be read as: around 19 received Ad26.COV2.S at low or high dose, single or two shots; a few received placebo; per-sample allocation not given. Repertoires of vaccine and placebo recipients were sequenced from samples collected on day 63 after the first injection. Cohort 1b enrolled about two dozen adults aged 18-55 years at a single site in Boston, USA, between 29 July and 7 August 2020. Ad26.COV2.S consisted of a replication-incompetent adenovirus type 26 vector by which a prefusion-stabilized SARS-CoV-2 spike protein from the original Wuhan strain was expressed. These data belong to a study of Ad26.COV2.S vaccination and SARS-CoV-2 variants (dated by TCRdb to the early 2020s). Turning to the overall study: Donors in the vaccine arm were drawn from COV1001, a phase I-IIa trial of Ad26.COV2.S in healthy adults that was multicentre, randomized, double-blind and placebo-controlled. Dosing of Ad26.COV2.S was intramuscular, at either 5x10^10 or 1x10^11 viral particles, delivered as one shot or as two shots spaced 56 days apart. TCRbeta repertoire sequencing served as the tool for gauging how specific and how broad the SARS-CoV-2-reactive T cell receptors were following Ad26.COV2.S vaccination. The TCR-sequenced set comprised about 32 samples: roughly 19 Ad26.COV2.S vaccine recipients, 5 placebo recipients and 8 SARS-CoV-2 convalescent individuals. Trial participants were randomized into five groups of five: low-dose or high-dose Ad26.COV2.S given once or twice, or placebo on both occasions. Investigators remained blinded to trial group allocation during experiments and outcome assessment. Broad study findings and their caveats: After vaccination, spike-specific CD8+ and CD4+ T cell responses were reported to show substantial breadth. It was noted by the authors that total T cell responses may have been underestimated by the TCR breadth and depth analyses. Ad26.COV2.S recipients had higher spike-specific TCR breadth than placebo recipients (P = 0.0014). Vaccine and placebo recipients had similar non-spike TCR breadth, a finding consistent with the vaccine containing only spike. The study lacked the statistical power to compare responses across vaccine doses or regimens.

V sheds 0 bases and J sheds 8 bases, leaving 5 bases between their ends. Reading from cysteine to phenylalanine, the CDR3 counts 13 amino acids. Of the read, only the CDR3 DNA is kept; its 39 bases are in frame from base 1. CDR1 and CDR2, looked up from the germline V gene (reference sequence), are LGHDT and YNNKEL. The immunoSEQ Assay was the method used to sequence TCRbeta CDR3 regions. After extraction, genomic DNA underwent amplification by bias-controlled multiplex PCR, followed by high-throughput sequencing. In the authors' own workflow: Collapsing and filtering of sequences were performed to quantify the absolute abundance of each unique TCRbeta CDR3 region. T cell fraction was estimated by normalizing TCRbeta template counts to usable DNA, with usable DNA measured through amplification of reference genes found in all nucleated cells. Repertoire TCRs were annotated as SARS-CoV-2-specific when V gene, CDR3 amino acid sequence and J gene were exactly matched to a known reactive TCR set. The reference SARS-CoV-2 TCR set was derived from MIRA and filtered for enrichment in COVID-19-positive ImmuneCODE repertoires, a step that removed public or cross-reactive TCRs. Using the MIRA antigens, annotated TCRs were further analysed by specific ORF or by position within an ORF. Breadth was defined as the number of annotated unique rearrangements divided by the total number of unique productive rearrangements, and depth was defined as the summed frequency of the annotated unique rearrangements. Group comparisons of TCR breadth used two-sided Wilcoxon rank-sum tests. TCRdb provides this immuneACCESS table in a form limited to in-frame rearrangements. Some clones are lacking; in checked studies, under half of them reflect an unresolved V gene, and why the rest are absent is not known. V and J calls plus clone size are reproduced from that table; the DNA served to infer D and trimming. The sample has a few hundred thousand clones on record, 80% to 90% of them singletons. Around 3.5% of the sample lies in the top ten.

Material: peripheral blood, obtained in a trial of Ad26.COV2.S vaccine versus placebo. The chain couples TRBV3-1 (or the pseudogene TRBV3-2) to TRBJ1-6; the D gene is perhaps TRBD1, on 5 matching bases. This sequence was found in a person aged 18-60 years who received the Ad26.COV2.S COVID-19 vaccine or a placebo. The base sequence is TGTGCCAGCAGCCAAGAGGGGGATTCACCCCTCCACTTT. Its translation is CASSQEGDSPLHF.